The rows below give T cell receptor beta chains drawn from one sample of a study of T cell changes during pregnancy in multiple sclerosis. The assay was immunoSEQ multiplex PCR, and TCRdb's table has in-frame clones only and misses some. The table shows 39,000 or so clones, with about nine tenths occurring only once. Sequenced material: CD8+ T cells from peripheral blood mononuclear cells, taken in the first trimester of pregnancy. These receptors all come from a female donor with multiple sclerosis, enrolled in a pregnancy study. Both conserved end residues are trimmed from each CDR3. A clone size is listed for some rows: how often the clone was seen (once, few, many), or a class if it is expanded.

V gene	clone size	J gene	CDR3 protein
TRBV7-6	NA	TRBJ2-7	ASSPGLGGGGTSYEQY
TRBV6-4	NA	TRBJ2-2	ASSGTGDTGELF
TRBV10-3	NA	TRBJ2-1	AISEFLSWEYAYNEQF
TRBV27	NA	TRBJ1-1	ASSLSADAEAF
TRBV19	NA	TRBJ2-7	ASSLTGSYEQY
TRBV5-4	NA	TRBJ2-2	ASSQLGTGGNTGELF
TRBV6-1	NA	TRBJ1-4	ASSGDNDEKLF
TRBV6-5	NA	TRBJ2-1	ASSLRETPYNEQF
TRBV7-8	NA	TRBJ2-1	ASSLAVFLAGASYNEQF
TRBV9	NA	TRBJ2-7	ASSLTSGASYEQY
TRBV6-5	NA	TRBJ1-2	ASSYRTGGYGYT
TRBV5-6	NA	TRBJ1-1	ASSSDRPDAAWTEAF
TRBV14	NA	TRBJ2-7	ASSLIRTGYPYEQY
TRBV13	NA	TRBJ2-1	ASSLGASSYNEQF
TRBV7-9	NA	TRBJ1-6	ASSLQGPLH
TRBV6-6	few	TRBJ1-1	ASLDGWKAF
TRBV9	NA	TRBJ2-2	ASSPPAGTNTGELF
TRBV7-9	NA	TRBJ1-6	ASSLLGLSYNSPLH
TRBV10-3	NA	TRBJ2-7	AISDRGSYEQY
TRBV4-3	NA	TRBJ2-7	ASSQETTTYEQY
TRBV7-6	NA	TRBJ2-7	ASSPPAGQGLHEQY
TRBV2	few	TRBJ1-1	ASRGDIMNTEAF
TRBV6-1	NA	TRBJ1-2	ASSEAQGFRASNYGYT
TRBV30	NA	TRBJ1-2	AWSVPGELLYGYT
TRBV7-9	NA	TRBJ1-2	ASSLAGTDNYGYT
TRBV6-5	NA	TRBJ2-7	ASSFRGHKWEQY
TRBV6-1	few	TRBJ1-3	ASSEEGTSNTIY
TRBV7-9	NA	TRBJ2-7	ASSNRDTSYEQY
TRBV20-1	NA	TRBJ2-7	SAATGGEQY
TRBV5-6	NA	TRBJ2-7	ASSPILTGSSYEQY
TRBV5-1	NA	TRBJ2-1	ASSYRQGSGLAGGWEQF
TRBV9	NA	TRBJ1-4	ASSLIPGDEKLF
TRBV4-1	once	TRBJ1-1	ASSQTDNQMRTEAF
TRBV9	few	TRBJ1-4	ASSSGGQYNEKLF
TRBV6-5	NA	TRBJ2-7	ASSVGSGGHYEQY
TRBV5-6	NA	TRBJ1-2	ASSFDRPYAPRDYT
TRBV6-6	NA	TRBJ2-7	ASSYSRQGYAYEQY
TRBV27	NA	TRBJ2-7	ASSLRGTVPYEQY
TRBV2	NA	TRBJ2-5	ASSEVAGPQETQY
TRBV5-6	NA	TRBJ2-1	ASSLGSGEQF
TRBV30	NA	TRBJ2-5	AWSVDSETSGVLPGYMETQY
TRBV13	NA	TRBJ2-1	ASSLGLNRYNEQF
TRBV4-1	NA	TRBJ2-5	ASSPEPGGGETQY
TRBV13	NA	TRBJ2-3	ASSPTSRGGRDTQY
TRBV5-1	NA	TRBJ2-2	ASSANPGTRHVEGSTGELF
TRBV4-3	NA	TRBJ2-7	ASSQGSGGANSYEQY
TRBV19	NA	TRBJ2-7	ASSYRDRATYEQY
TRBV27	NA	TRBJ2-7	ARRLARYEQY
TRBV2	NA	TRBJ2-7	ATRTGQTYEQY
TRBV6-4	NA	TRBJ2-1	ASSRGNEQF